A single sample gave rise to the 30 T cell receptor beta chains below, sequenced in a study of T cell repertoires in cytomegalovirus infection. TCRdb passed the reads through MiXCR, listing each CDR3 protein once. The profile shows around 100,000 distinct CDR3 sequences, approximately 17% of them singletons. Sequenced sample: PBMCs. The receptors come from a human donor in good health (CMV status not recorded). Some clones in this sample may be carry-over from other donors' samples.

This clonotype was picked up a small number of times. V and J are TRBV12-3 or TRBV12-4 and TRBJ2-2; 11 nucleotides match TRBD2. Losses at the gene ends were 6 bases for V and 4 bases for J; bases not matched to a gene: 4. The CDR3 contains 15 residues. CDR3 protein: CASRGTSGSTGELFF. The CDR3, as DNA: TGTGCCAGCAGGGGGACTAGCGGAAGCACCGGGGAGCTGTTTTTT.

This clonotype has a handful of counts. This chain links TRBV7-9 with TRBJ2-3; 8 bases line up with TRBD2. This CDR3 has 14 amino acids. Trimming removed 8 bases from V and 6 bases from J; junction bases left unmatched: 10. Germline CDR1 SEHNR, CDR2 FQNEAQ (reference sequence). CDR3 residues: CASLSGGQGDTQYF. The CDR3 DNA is TGTGCCAGCTTGAGCGGGGGCCAGGGGGATACGCAGTATTTT.

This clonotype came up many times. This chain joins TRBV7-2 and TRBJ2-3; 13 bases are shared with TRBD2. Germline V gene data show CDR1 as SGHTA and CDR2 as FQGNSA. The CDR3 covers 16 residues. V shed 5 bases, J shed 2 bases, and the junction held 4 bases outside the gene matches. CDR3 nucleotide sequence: TGTGCCAGCAGCCCTGGACTAGCGGGGGCCACAGATACGCAGTATTTT. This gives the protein CASSPGLAGATDTQYF.

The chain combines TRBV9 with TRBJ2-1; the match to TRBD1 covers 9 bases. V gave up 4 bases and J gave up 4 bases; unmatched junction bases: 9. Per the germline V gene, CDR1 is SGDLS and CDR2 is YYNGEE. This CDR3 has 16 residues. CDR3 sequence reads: CASSPPGQGTYNEQFF. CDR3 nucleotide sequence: TGTGCCAGCAGCCCGCCGGGACAGGGAACTTACAATGAGCAGTTCTTC.

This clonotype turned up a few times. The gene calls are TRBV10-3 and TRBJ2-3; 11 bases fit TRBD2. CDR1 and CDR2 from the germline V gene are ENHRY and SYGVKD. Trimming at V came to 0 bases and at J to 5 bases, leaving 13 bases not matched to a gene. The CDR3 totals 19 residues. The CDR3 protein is CAISESTSLAGGPKDTQYF. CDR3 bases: TGTGCCATCAGTGAGTCGACATCATTAGCGGGGGGGCCTAAAGATACGCAGTATTTT.

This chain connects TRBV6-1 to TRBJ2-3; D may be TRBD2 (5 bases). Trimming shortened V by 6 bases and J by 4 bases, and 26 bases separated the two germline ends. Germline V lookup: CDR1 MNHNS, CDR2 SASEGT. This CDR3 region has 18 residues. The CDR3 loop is CASRHLALRAGVADTQYF. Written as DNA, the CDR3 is TGTGCCAGCAGGCATCTGGCCCTTAGGGCCGGGGTCGCAGATACGCAGTATTTT.

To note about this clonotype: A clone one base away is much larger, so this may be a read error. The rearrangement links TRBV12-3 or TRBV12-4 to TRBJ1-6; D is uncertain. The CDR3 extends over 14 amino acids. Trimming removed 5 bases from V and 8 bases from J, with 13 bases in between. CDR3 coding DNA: TGTGCCAGCAGTGGCTACTACGGAGATTCACCCCTCCACTTT. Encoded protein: CASSGYYGDSPLHF.

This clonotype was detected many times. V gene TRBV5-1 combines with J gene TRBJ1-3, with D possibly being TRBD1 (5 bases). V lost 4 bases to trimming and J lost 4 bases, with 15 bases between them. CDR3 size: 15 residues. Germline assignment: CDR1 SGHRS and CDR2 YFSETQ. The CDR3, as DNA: TGCGCCAGCAGCGTCGACAGACTAAACGGAAACACCATATATTTT. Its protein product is CASSVDRLNGNTIYF.

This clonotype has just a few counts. The DNA of the CDR3 is TGTGCCACCAGCAGAGAGGGATGGGGGGCTCCCTACAATGAGCAGTTCTTC. Translation: CATSREGWGAPYNEQFF. This rearrangement joins TRBV15 to TRBJ2-1; D possibly matches TRBD1 or TRBD2 (6 bases each). V lost 0 bases and J 2 bases, leaving 14 bases between the germline ends. CDR1 and CDR2 from the germline V gene are LNHNV and YYDKDF (reference sequence). CDR3 length equals 17 residues.

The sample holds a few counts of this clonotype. The DNA for the CDR3 is TGCAGCGTTGAATACGTTTGGGGGGGTGAGCAGTTCTTC. This sequence encodes CSVEYVWGGEQFF. The chain combines TRBV29-1 with TRBJ2-1, with 7 positions matching TRBD2. The J segment lost 9 bases and the V segment lost 2 bases, leaving 7 bases of the junction unmatched. The germline CDR1 and CDR2 sequences are SQVTM and ANQGSEA. The CDR3 covers 13 residues.

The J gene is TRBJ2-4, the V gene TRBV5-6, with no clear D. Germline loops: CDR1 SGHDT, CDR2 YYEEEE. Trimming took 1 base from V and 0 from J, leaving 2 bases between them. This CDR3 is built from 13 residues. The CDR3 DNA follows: TGTGCCAGCAGCTTGCCAGCCAAAAACATTCAGTACTTC. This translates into CASSLPAKNIQYF.

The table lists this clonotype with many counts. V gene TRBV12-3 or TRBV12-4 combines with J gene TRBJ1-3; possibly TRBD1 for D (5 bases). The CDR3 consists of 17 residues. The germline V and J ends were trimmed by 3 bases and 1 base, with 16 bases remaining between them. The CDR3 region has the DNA TGTGCCAGCAGTTTCCCTTCTGGGGGGATTTCTGGAAACACCATATATTTT. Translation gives CASSFPSGGISGNTIYF.

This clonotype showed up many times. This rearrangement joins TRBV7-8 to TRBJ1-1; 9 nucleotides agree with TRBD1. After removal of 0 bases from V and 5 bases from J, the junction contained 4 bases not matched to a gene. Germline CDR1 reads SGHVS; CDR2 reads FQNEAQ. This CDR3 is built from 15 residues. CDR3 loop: CASSLAGQGETEAFF. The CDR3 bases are TGTGCCAGCAGCTTAGCGGGACAGGGCGAGACTGAAGCTTTCTTT. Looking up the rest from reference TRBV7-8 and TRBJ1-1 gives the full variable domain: GAGVSQSPRYKVAKRGQDVALRCDPISGHVSLFWYQQALGQGPEFLTYFQNEAQLDKSGLPSDRFFAERPEGSVSTLKIQRTQQEDSAVYLCASSLAGQGETEAFFGQGTRLTVV.

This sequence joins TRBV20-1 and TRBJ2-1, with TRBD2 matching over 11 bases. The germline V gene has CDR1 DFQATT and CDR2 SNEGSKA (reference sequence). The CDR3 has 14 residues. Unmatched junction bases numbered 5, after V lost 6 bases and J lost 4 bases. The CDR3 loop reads CSAVTSGGYNEQFF. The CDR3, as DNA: TGCAGTGCCGTAACTAGCGGGGGATACAATGAGCAGTTCTTC.

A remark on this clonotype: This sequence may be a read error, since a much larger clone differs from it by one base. CDR3 loop: CASSPGRRCGYTF. Here the CDR3 DNA reads TGTGCCAGCAGTCCCGGGAGACGCTGCGGCTACACCTTC. V and J are TRBV12-3 or TRBV12-4 and TRBJ1-2, with D unclear. V lost 5 bases and J 8 bases, leaving 15 bases between the germline ends. The CDR3 is 13 amino acids.

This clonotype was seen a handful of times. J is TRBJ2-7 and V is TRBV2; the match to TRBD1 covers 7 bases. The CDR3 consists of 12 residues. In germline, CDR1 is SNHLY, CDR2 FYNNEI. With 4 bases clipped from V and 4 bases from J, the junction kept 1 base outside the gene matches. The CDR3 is CASSGTGYEQYF. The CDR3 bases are TGTGCCAGCAGTGGGACAGGTTACGAGCAGTACTTC.

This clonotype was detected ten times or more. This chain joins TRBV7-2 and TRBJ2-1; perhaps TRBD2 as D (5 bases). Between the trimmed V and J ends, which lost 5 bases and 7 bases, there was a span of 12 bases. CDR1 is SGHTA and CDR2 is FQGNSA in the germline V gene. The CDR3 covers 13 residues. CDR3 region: CASSPTRENEQFF. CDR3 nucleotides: TGTGCCAGCAGCCCCACGAGGGAAAATGAGCAGTTCTTC.

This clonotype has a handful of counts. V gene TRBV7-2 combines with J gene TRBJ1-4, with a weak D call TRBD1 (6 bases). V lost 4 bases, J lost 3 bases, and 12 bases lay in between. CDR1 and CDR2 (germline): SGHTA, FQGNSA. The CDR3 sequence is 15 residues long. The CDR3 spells CASSWGGSANEKLFF. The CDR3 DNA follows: TGTGCCAGCAGCTGGGGGGGCTCAGCTAATGAAAAACTGTTTTTT.

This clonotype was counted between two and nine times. This CDR3 reads CASSFWGRGYTF. DNA of the CDR3: TGTGCCAGCAGCTTCTGGGGGCGCGGCTACACCTTC. The V gene is TRBV12-3 or TRBV12-4, the J gene TRBJ1-2, with D perhaps TRBD1 (6 bases). This CDR3 region has 12 residues. V lost 6 bases and J 8 bases, leaving 13 bases between the germline ends.

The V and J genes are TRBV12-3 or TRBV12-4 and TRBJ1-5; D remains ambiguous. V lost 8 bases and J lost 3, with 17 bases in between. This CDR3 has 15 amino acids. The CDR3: CASGTGPQYNQPQHF. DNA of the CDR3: TGTGCCAGCGGAACCGGGCCTCAGTACAATCAGCCCCAGCATTTT.

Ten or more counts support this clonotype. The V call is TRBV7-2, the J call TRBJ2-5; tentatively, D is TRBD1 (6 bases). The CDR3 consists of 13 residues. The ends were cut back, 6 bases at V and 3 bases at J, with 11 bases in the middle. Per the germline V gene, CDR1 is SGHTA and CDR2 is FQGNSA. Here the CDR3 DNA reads TGTGCCAGCAGTGGGGGCAGAAAAGAGACCCAGTACTTC. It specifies CASSGGRKETQYF.

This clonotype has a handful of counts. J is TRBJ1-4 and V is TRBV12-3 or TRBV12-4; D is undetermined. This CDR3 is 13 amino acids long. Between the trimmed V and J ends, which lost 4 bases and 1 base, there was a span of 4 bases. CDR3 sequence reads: CASSSGTNEKLFF. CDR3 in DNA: TGTGCCAGCAGTTCGGGAACTAATGAAAAACTGTTTTTT.

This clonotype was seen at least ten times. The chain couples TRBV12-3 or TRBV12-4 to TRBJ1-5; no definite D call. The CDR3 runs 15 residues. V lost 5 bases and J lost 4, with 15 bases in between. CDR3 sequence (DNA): TGTGCCAGCAGTGCTACTGGGATGCCAAATCAGCCCCAGCATTTT. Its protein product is CASSATGMPNQPQHF.

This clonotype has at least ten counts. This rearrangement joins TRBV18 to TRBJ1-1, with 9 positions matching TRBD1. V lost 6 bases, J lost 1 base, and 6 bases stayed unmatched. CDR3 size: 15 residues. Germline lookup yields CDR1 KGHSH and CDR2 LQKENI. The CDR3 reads CASSILGQGNTEAFF. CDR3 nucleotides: TGTGCCAGCTCGATCCTGGGACAGGGGAACACTGAAGCTTTCTTT.

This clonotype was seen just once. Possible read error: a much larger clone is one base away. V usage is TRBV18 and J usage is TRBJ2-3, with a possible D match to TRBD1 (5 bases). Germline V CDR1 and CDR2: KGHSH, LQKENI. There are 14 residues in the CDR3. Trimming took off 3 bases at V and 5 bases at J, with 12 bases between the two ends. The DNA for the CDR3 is TGTGCCAGCTCACCGATGGGGCCTAAAGATACGCAGTATTTT. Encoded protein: CASSPMGPKDTQYF.

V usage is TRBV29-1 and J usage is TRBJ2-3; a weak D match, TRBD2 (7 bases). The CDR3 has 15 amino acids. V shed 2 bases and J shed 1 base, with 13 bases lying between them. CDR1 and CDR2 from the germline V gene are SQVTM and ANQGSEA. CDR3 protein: CSVEWQGRGTDTQYF. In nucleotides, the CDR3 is TGCAGCGTTGAATGGCAGGGGAGGGGCACAGATACGCAGTATTTT.

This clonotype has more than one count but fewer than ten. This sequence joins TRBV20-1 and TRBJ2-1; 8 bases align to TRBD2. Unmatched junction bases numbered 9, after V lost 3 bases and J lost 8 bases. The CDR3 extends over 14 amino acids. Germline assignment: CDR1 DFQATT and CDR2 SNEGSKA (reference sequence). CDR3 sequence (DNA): TGCAGTGCTAGTCGGGGGGGAATGTTCGATGAGCAGTTCTTC. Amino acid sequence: CSASRGGMFDEQFF.

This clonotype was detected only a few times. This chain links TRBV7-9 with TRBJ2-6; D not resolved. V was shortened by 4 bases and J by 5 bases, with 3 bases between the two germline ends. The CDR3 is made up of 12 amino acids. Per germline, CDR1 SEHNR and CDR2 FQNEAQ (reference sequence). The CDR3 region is CASSYRANVLTF. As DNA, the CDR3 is TGTGCCAGCAGCTACCGGGCCAACGTCCTGACTTTC.

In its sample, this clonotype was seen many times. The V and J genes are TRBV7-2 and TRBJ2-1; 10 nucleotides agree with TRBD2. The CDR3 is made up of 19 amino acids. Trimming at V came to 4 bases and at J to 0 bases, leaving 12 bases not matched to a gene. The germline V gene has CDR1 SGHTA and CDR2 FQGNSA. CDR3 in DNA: TGTGCCAGCAGCTCCCTAGCGGGGGCCCTTCTTCTCTCCTACAATGAGCAGTTCTTC. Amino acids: CASSSLAGALLLSYNEQFF.

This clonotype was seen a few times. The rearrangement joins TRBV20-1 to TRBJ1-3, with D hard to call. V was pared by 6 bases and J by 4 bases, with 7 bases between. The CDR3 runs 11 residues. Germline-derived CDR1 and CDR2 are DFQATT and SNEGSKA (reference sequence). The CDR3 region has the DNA TGCAGTGCGGCAGCCGGAAACACCATATATTTT. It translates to CSAAAGNTIYF.